A single sample gave rise to the 6 T cell receptor beta chains below, sequenced in a study of blood T cells in healthy people across ages. Through a sample-barcoded 5' primer and a J-beta primer mix, a second PCR was run for roughly 7 to 11 cycles. TCRdb fed the 5' RACE reads into MiXCR, producing one record per CDR3 protein. Here the sample spans some 1.4 million distinct CDR3 sequences, 42% being singletons. Sequencing was carried out using blood. All receptors derive from a woman aged 18-35 years in good health.

The V and J genes are TRBV7-8 and TRBJ2-1; D possibly corresponds to TRBD1 (5 bases). The length of the CDR3 is 14 residues. Trimming cost V 0 bases and J 8 bases, with 11 bases left between them. Germline values: CDR1 SGHVS, CDR2 FQNEAQ. CDR3 DNA: TGTGCCAGCAGCTTAGCGCGTATAGGGGATGAGCAGTTCTTC. Protein sequence: CASSLARIGDEQFF. The complete variable domain, with remaining parts taken from reference TRBV7-8 and TRBJ2-1, reads GAGVSQSPRYKVAKRGQDVALRCDPISGHVSLFWYQQALGQGPEFLTYFQNEAQLDKSGLPSDRFFAERPEGSVSTLKIQRTQQEDSAVYLCASSLARIGDEQFFGPGTRLTVL.

A few counts support this clonotype. This chain joins TRBV7-8 and TRBJ2-3; no clear D gene. Per the germline V gene, CDR1 is SGHVS and CDR2 is FQNEAQ. Deletions cut 4 bases from V and 3 bases from J, with 5 bases between. The CDR3 runs 12 residues. The CDR3 DNA follows: TGTGCCAGCAGCTGGGCGACAGATACGCAGTATTTT. This sequence encodes CASSWATDTQYF.

The chain employs TRBV28 and TRBJ1-5; 8 bases match TRBD1. The CDR3 is made up of 15 amino acids. The junction had 10 bases not matched to a gene; V was cut back by 6 bases and J by 6 bases. Germline V gives CDR1 MDHEN, CDR2 SYDVKM. In nucleotides, the CDR3 is TGTGCCAGCAGCCCCCTGGACAGGGAAGGTCAGCCCCAGCATTTT. Amino acid sequence: CASSPLDREGQPQHF.

This chain links TRBV20-1 with TRBJ1-1; D uncertain. V lost 2 bases, J lost 1 base, and 11 bases lay in between. CDR1 and CDR2 (germline): DFQATT, SNEGSKA (reference sequence). There are 14 residues in the CDR3. CDR3 coding DNA: TGCAGTGCTAGAAAGTTTGCGGGGAACACTGAAGCTTTCTTT. Its protein product is CSARKFAGNTEAFF.

A remark on this clonotype: Just one base apart from a much larger clone, this may be a read error. The rearrangement links TRBV20-1 to TRBJ2-7; possibly TRBD1 or TRBD2 for D (5 bases each). Germline CDR1 reads DFQATT; CDR2 reads SNEGSKA (reference sequence). This CDR3 contains 15 residues. The CDR3 coding sequence is TGCAGTACTAGAGCCGGACACAAGAGCTCCTACGAGCAGTACTTC. Its translation is CSTRAGHKSSYEQYF.

This clonotype was recorded a few times. The gene calls are TRBV7-2 and TRBJ1-3; unclear D gene. Germline V gene sequence: CDR1 SGHTA, CDR2 FQGNSA. The CDR3 contains 15 residues. With 1 base removed from V and 4 bases from J, the gap between germline ends came to 11 bases. CDR3 region: CASSLEFGWGNTIYF. The CDR3 DNA is TGTGCCAGCAGCTTAGAATTTGGGTGGGGAAACACCATATATTTT.